The TCR beta chain described here comes from a study of T cells in Graves' hyperthyroidism and ophthalmopathy. Diagnoses were made from clinical symptoms, serum measures (thyroxine and TRAb), thyroid ultrasound and orbital computed tomography. This CDR3 has 17 amino acids. Trimming took 3 bases from V and 1 from J, leaving 19 bases between them. Germline-derived CDR1 and CDR2 are PRHDT and FYEKMQ (reference sequence). This clonotype came up many times. RNA transcripts gave rise to amplified TCR beta CDR3 regions. The HTBI primer set was used in a first-round RT-PCR of the TCR CDR3. TCRdb independently ran MiXCR on the multiplex PCR reads; one entry per CDR3 protein. The sample shows some 350,000 distinct CDR3 sequences, 15% to 17% of them seen only once.

V usage is TRBV13 and J usage is TRBJ2-7; D may be TRBD2 (5 bases). The receptor's source is a woman under 30 with Graves' hyperthyroidism that later progressed to Graves' ophthalmopathy. The sequenced sample was blood. CDR3 amino acids: CASSFGGLDGKSYEQYF. For the CDR3, the DNA is TGTGCCAGCAGCTTTGGAGGACTCGATGGAAAGTCCTACGAGCAGTACTTC.